This T cell receptor (beta chain) is drawn from a study of CD8+ T cells in alopecia areata. Sequencing templates came from extracted RNA that was reverse transcribed into cDNA. TCRdb's table, derived via immunoSEQ multiplex PCR, lists solely in-frame clones and lacks some. This sample has about 290,000 clones, with roughly 60% found just once. Details on this clone: Within the sample, other DNA sequences also encode this same CDR3.

The CDR3 is 14 residues long. Trimming at V came to 6 bases and at J to 4 bases, leaving 8 bases not matched to a gene. Germline V gene sequence: CDR1 SQVTM, CDR2 ANQGSEA. The treatment: oral pan-JAK inhibitor, 5-10 mg twice daily. The sample here was CD4+ T cells sorted from blood, taken at week 24, from a patient treated with tofacitinib. This clonotype originated in a human donor with alopecia areata. The rearrangement links TRBV29-1 to TRBJ2-1; 8 bases line up with TRBD2. DNA of the CDR3: TGCAGCGTCGGAACTAGCGGAGGATACAATGAGCAGTTCTTC. Translated, it gives CSVGTSGGYNEQFF.